The text below deals with one TCR beta chain. CD45RO-negative cells were positively selected for CCR7, leaving out terminally differentiated effector memory CD45RA+ cells. V shed 4 bases and J shed 2 bases, with 7 bases lying between them. CDR3 length: 13 amino acids. Germline CDR1 reads MNHNY; CDR2 reads SVGAGI (reference sequence). Profiling relied on immunoSEQ multiplex PCR, and the TCRdb table lists in-frame clones only, not all of them. The sample yields 700,000 to 950,000 clones, 96% seen once. This sample was included in a study of shared clonotypes between healthy human individuals. The sample was naive CD8+ T cells sorted from blood. The TCR sequence derives from a man younger than 40 in good health. V and J are TRBV6-6 and TRBJ2-3; D may correspond to TRBD1 or TRBD2 (5 bases each). The CDR3 sequence: CASSWDPTDTQYF. CDR3 nucleotides: TGTGCCAGCAGTTGGGACCCCACAGATACGCAGTATTTT.